This entry is about one T cell receptor beta chain. The antigen remains undetermined. This PCR relied on a set of 60 Vbeta primers and 13 Jbeta primers. The method was immunoSEQ multiplex PCR; TCRdb's version includes in-frame clones alone and lacks a portion of them. The sample consists of approximately 190,000 clones, around 90% of them appearing once. This specimen belongs to a study of cytomegalovirus exposure and HLA in healthy donors. Study-wide results and limits: There were some V segments, including TRBV6-2 and TRBV6-3, excluded as indistinguishable. It is likely that the observed cluster of highly shared sequence variants was a sequencing artifact. A later analysis by the authors found several of the most significant clusters apparently linked to common viral pathogens.

This CDR3 is 14 amino acids long. Trimming took off 0 bases at V and 5 bases at J, with 10 bases between the two ends. Germline values: CDR1 SGHNT, CDR2 YYREEE (reference sequence). This receptor was obtained from a boy aged 2 to 10 in good health and CMV-seronegative. Sequencing was carried out using PBMCs. This sequence joins TRBV5-4 and TRBJ2-3; D perhaps matches TRBD1 (5 bases). The chain's CDR3 is CASSLGQGRDTQYF. DNA of the CDR3: TGTGCCAGCAGCTTGGGTCAGGGTAGAGATACGCAGTATTTT.